The subject of this entry is one T cell receptor beta chain. No antigen is known for it. The record originates from a study of T-cell memory formation after mild COVID-19. Study summary: There were largely donor-specific TCR clusters.

V was pared by 0 bases and J by 8 bases, with 16 bases between. The CDR3 is 14 amino acids. CDR1 SQVTM and CDR2 ANQGSEA come from the germline V gene. Study-wide findings and caveats: Chiefly within CM and EM were the contracting CD4+ clones; CD8+ ones were within EMRA.

TCR alpha and TCR beta cDNA libraries carrying sample barcodes and UMIs came from 5'RACE with constant-segment primers. Via MiXCR, TCRdb re-called the 5' RACE reads, giving one row per CDR3 protein. The table lists 150,000 or so distinct CDR3 sequences, roughly 24% of them singletons. This TCR was sampled from an adult woman who had mild COVID-19 (a few samples of this study predate the infection). Cell type and time point are not known. The genes are TRBV29-1 and TRBJ1-2; no definite D call. Sequenced input: PBMCs or a T cell subset sorted from them (not recorded which). DNA of the CDR3: TGCAGCGTTGAAGACACTTGGACGGGGAGCGGCTACACCTTC. Residues: CSVEDTWTGSGYTF.